The 32 T cell receptor beta chains given below trace back to one sample, sequenced in a study of cytomegalovirus exposure and HLA in healthy donors. TCRdb keeps only in-frame clones here, not all; method: immunoSEQ multiplex PCR. The repertoire holds tens of thousands of clones, with nearly 95% as singletons. Specimen: PBMCs. Receptors were obtained from a man aged 18 to 30 in good health and CMV-seropositive.

V gene TRBV5-1 combines with J gene TRBJ2-1, with TRBD1 identical over 10 bases. Germline loops: CDR1 SGHRS, CDR2 YFSETQ. With V trimmed by 4 bases and J by 9 bases, 10 bases remained unmatched. The CDR3 has 15 amino acids. The CDR3 is CASSRRQGANTEQFF. CDR3 DNA sequence: TGCGCCAGCAGCCGTAGACAGGGGGCGAATACTGAGCAGTTCTTC.

The chain is built from TRBV5-1 and TRBJ1-2; D possibly corresponds to TRBD1 (5 bases). Trimming removed 4 bases from V and 2 bases from J, with 12 bases in between. Germline-derived CDR1 and CDR2 are SGHRS and YFSETQ. This CDR3 spans 14 amino acids. The CDR3 DNA reads TGCGCCAGCAGCCAGGGAGGCACGAACTATGGCTACACCTTC. This gives the protein CASSQGGTNYGYTF.

The chain has TRBV5-1 and TRBJ1-4, with a tentative D call TRBD1 (5 bases). The CDR3 spans 14 residues. Germline CDR1 is SGHRS and CDR2 is YFSETQ. Deletions cut 5 bases from V and 3 bases from J, with 11 bases between. DNA for the CDR3: TGCGCCAGCAGGCGCGGGGCTCCTAATGAAAAACTGTTTTTT. It is translated as CASRRGAPNEKLFF. The whole variable domain, remainder taken from reference TRBV5-1 and TRBJ1-4, is KAGVTQTPRYLIKTRGQQVTLSCSPISGHRSVSWYQQTPGQGLQFLFEYFSETQRNKGNFPGRFSGRQFSNSRSEMNVSTLELGDSALYLCASRRGAPNEKLFFGSGTQLSVL.

The chain has TRBV4-1 and TRBJ2-7, with 11 bases matching TRBD1. The germline CDR1 and CDR2 sequences are MGHRA and YSYEKL. V was pared by 3 bases and J by 4 bases, with 5 bases of the junction left unmatched. The CDR3 totals 15 residues. In nucleotides, the CDR3 is TGCGCCAGCAGCCAGGAGGGACAGGGGGAGTACGAGCAGTACTTC. Its protein is CASSQEGQGEYEQYF.

This clone was seen only once. The chain carries TRBV15 and TRBJ1-5; 9 nucleotides align to TRBD1. The CDR3 spans 15 residues. The V segment lost 3 bases and the J segment 6 bases; nucleotides outside the gene matches: 6. Germline lookup yields CDR1 LNHNV and CDR2 YYDKDF (reference sequence). CDR3 nucleotides: TGTGCCACCAGCAGGGGGGGACAGGGATTTCAGCCCCAGCATTTT. It yields the protein CATSRGGQGFQPQHF.

This rearrangement joins TRBV27 to TRBJ2-2, with D maybe TRBD1 (5 bases). Germline V lookup: CDR1 MNHEY, CDR2 SMNVEV (reference sequence). The CDR3 covers 16 residues. V dropped 5 bases and J dropped 1 base, with 14 bases sitting between them. The CDR3 nucleotides read TGTGCCAGCAGTCCAACCCTGGGGCAGAACACCGGGGAGCTGTTTTTT. Encoded protein: CASSPTLGQNTGELFF.

V and J are TRBV10-3 and TRBJ2-1; 8 bases align to TRBD1. Unmatched junction bases numbered 10, after V lost 6 bases and J lost 9 bases. Per germline, CDR1 ENHRY and CDR2 SYGVKD. The CDR3 sequence is 14 residues long. The DNA of the CDR3 is TGTGCCATCAGGATAGGACAGGGTCAGGTTGAGCAGTTCTTC. It codes for CAIRIGQGQVEQFF.

This chain connects TRBV30 to TRBJ2-1; a possible D gene is TRBD1 (5 bases). The CDR3 has 12 amino acids. V gave up 0 bases and J gave up 7 bases, with 7 bases separating them. CDR1 is GTSNPN and CDR2 is SVGIG in the germline V gene (reference sequence). Here the CDR3 DNA reads TGTGCCTGGAGTGTAAAGGGGAATGAGCAGTTCTTC. It encodes CAWSVKGNEQFF.

The chain is built from TRBV19 and TRBJ2-1, with a weak D call TRBD2 (5 bases). The CDR3 consists of 15 residues. The V gene's germline CDR1 is LNHDA and CDR2 SQIVND (reference sequence). V lost 7 bases and J 0 bases, leaving 13 bases between the germline ends. The CDR3 reads CASKGSGSSYNEQFF. For the CDR3, the DNA is TGTGCCAGTAAAGGTTCGGGAAGCTCCTACAATGAGCAGTTCTTC.

The count of this clone is one. The genes are TRBV29-1 and TRBJ1-4, with 10 bases matching TRBD1. Germline trimming cut 6 bases from V and 7 bases from J; bases unmatched to any gene: 8. The CDR3 has 14 residues. The germline V gene has CDR1 SQVTM and CDR2 ANQGSEA. This CDR3 reads CSVSSGTGAEKLFF. The CDR3 DNA is TGCAGCGTGAGCTCCGGGACAGGGGCTGAAAAACTGTTTTTT.

J is TRBJ2-1 and V is TRBV10-3; D perhaps matches TRBD1 (5 bases). Germline values: CDR1 ENHRY, CDR2 SYGVKD. The CDR3 runs to 13 residues. V was pared by 8 bases and J by 5 bases, with 13 bases between. The CDR3: CAIGTRTNNEQFF. The CDR3 DNA reads as TGTGCCATCGGAACAAGGACAAACAATGAGCAGTTCTTC.

The J gene is TRBJ2-7, the V gene TRBV5-8; possibly TRBD2 for D (6 bases). Per the germline V gene, CDR1 is SGHTS and CDR2 is YDEGEE. The germline V and J ends were trimmed by 4 bases and 0 bases, with 17 bases remaining between them. The CDR3 sequence is 16 residues long. This CDR3 reads CASSAWVLASSYEQYF. The CDR3 DNA reads TGTGCCAGCAGCGCTTGGGTACTAGCTAGCTCCTACGAGCAGTACTTC.

This sequence joins TRBV6-5 and TRBJ2-7; 10 bases agree with TRBD2. The trim removed 10 bases at V and 6 bases at J, leaving 9 bases unmatched. The CDR3 contains 13 residues. CDR1 is MNHEY, CDR2 SVGAGI, per germline. The CDR3 here is CATHGTSVSEQYF. The CDR3, as DNA: TGTGCCACCCACGGGACTAGCGTATCCGAGCAGTACTTC.

The chain joins TRBV19 to TRBJ2-1; 8 bases are shared with TRBD2. Germline CDR1 and CDR2: LNHDA and SQIVND (reference sequence). V lost 5 bases and J lost 5; bases outside the gene matches: 11. The CDR3 sequence is 16 residues long. This CDR3 reads CASSPPPSGFNNEQFF. DNA of the CDR3: TGTGCCAGTAGTCCCCCGCCTAGCGGGTTCAACAATGAGCAGTTCTTC.

The chain has TRBV5-1 and TRBJ2-5; 9 bases match TRBD2. The junction had 12 bases not matched to a gene; V was cut back by 4 bases and J by 5 bases. The CDR3 is 16 residues long. CDR1 is SGHRS and CDR2 is YFSETQ in the germline V gene. The CDR3 loop is CASSPPGLAVKETQYF. CDR3 sequence (DNA): TGCGCCAGCAGCCCGCCGGGACTAGCAGTCAAGGAGACCCAGTACTTC. Together with reference TRBV5-1 and TRBJ2-5, the CDR3 gives the full variable domain: KAGVTQTPRYLIKTRGQQVTLSCSPISGHRSVSWYQQTPGQGLQFLFEYFSETQRNKGNFPGRFSGRQFSNSRSEMNVSTLELGDSALYLCASSPPGLAVKETQYFGPGTRLLVL.

The genes are TRBV7-2 and TRBJ1-5; possibly TRBD1 for D (5 bases). Germline lookup yields CDR1 SGHTA and CDR2 FQGNSA. V lost 5 bases and J lost 7, with 18 bases in between. This CDR3 has 15 amino acids. CDR3 sequence (DNA): TGTGCCAGCAGCCAAGGGACCAGGGAGGGGCAGCCCCAGCATTTT. It specifies CASSQGTREGQPQHF.

The gene calls are TRBV2 and TRBJ2-1, with 9 positions matching TRBD1. Germline-derived CDR1 and CDR2 are SNHLY and FYNNEI. The CDR3 covers 14 residues. The V and J ends lost 6 bases and 5 bases, in that order; junction bases with no gene match: 5. The CDR3 bases are TGTGCCAGCAGCCGGGACAGGGTCGACAATGAGCAGTTCTTC. As protein: CASSRDRVDNEQFF. The complete variable domain, with remaining parts taken from reference TRBV2 and TRBJ2-1, reads EPEVTQTPSHQVTQMGQEVILRCVPISNHLYFYWYRQILGQKVEFLVSFYNNEISEKSEIFDDQFSVERPDGSNFTLKIRSTKLEDSAMYFCASSRDRVDNEQFFGPGTRLTVL.

The rearrangement links TRBV10-3 to TRBJ2-3; a possible D gene is TRBD1 (6 bases). V dropped 10 bases and J dropped 3 bases, with 17 bases sitting between them. The CDR3 extends over 14 amino acids. The germline V gene encodes CDR1 ENHRY and CDR2 SYGVKD. CDR3 loop: CAREYRQETDTQYF. The CDR3 nucleotides read TGTGCCAGGGAATACCGACAGGAGACAGATACGCAGTATTTT.

This clone came up once. The chain couples TRBV6-1 to TRBJ1-5, with a possible D match to TRBD1 (6 bases). The CDR3 totals 15 residues. Deletions cut 6 bases from V and 5 bases from J, with 17 bases between. Germline CDR1 and CDR2: MNHNS and SASEGT. This chain's CDR3 is CASRDWTANDQPQHF. The CDR3 DNA is TGTGCCAGCAGAGACTGGACAGCAAACGATCAGCCCCAGCATTTT.

Written as DNA, the CDR3 is TGTGCCAGCAGTTGGGAGGACAGGGGGCGAAGGCAGCCCCAGCATTTT. This gives the protein CASSWEDRGRRQPQHF. V is TRBV6-5 and J is TRBJ1-5; TRBD1 aligns across 11 bases. The CDR3 consists of 16 residues. CDR1 is MNHEY and CDR2 is SVGAGI in the germline V gene. The V gene end was trimmed by 4 bases and the J gene end by 7 bases; junction bases not matched to a gene: 9.

The gene calls are TRBV10-3 and TRBJ2-1; 10 positions match TRBD2. J gave up 4 bases and V 5 bases, and 5 bases lay outside the gene matches. Germline CDR1 and CDR2: ENHRY and SYGVKD. The CDR3 consists of 15 residues. The CDR3 bases are TGTGCCATCAGTCTAGCGGGAGCTGCTTACAATGAGCAGTTCTTC. It yields the protein CAISLAGAAYNEQFF.

The rearrangement uses TRBV7-9 and TRBJ1-2; D is unresolved. The germline V gene has CDR1 SEHNR and CDR2 FQNEAQ (reference sequence). CDR3 length equals 11 residues. V lost 2 bases to trimming and J lost 10 bases, with 8 bases between them. CDR3 sequence: CASSLSRSYTF. The CDR3 DNA reads as TGTGCCAGCAGCTTATCTAGATCCTACACCTTC.

CDR3 region: CASKKQGASYEQYF. CDR3 DNA: TGTGCCAGCAAAAAACAGGGGGCGTCTTACGAGCAGTACTTC. V usage is TRBV6-5 and J usage is TRBJ2-7, with 9 nucleotides matching TRBD1. The junction had 8 bases not matched to a gene; V was cut back by 7 bases and J by 4 bases. CDR3 length: 14 residues. CDR1 and CDR2 from the germline V gene are MNHEY and SVGAGI.

The chain links TRBV11-3 to TRBJ2-7; a possible D gene is TRBD2 (6 bases). The CDR3 is 14 residues long. The germline V gene has CDR1 SGHNT and CDR2 YENEEA. The germline V and J ends were trimmed by 1 base and 4 bases, with 11 bases remaining between them. The CDR3 DNA is TGTGCCAGCAGCTTAGCAGCGGGCAATTACGAGCAGTACTTC. It codes for CASSLAAGNYEQYF.

The J gene is TRBJ2-7, the V gene TRBV9; 11 nucleotides align to TRBD1. Germline CDR1 and CDR2: SGDLS and YYNGEE. This CDR3 spans 16 amino acids. J was trimmed by 2 bases and V by 5 bases; bases with no gene match: 9. CDR3 coding DNA: TGTGCCAGCAGACGGACAGGGGGCCGTAAAACCTACGAGCAGTACTTC. Translated, it gives CASRRTGGRKTYEQYF.

The gene calls are TRBV19 and TRBJ2-1; D might be TRBD2 (6 bases). Germline V CDR1 and CDR2: LNHDA, SQIVND (reference sequence). V lost 11 bases and J lost 6, with 17 bases in between. CDR3 length equals 13 residues. CDR3 protein: CADKEEGGNEQFF. The CDR3 coding sequence is TGTGCCGACAAGGAGGAGGGAGGCAATGAGCAGTTCTTC.

J is TRBJ1-4 and V is TRBV6-1; D is uncertain. The germline V and J ends were trimmed by 6 bases and 10 bases, with 15 bases remaining between them. This CDR3 is built from 13 residues. The germline V gene encodes CDR1 MNHNS and CDR2 SASEGT. The DNA for the CDR3 is TGTGCCAGCAGCCGGGATTACGTCGGAAAACTGTTTTTT. Protein: CASSRDYVGKLFF.

This chain connects TRBV18 to TRBJ1-1; 7 bases line up with TRBD1. CDR3 size: 16 residues. Trimming took 3 bases from V and 0 from J; bases not matched to a gene: 7. CDR1 is KGHSH and CDR2 is LQKENI in the germline V gene. The CDR3 reads CASSPTGTALNTEAFF. The CDR3 nucleotides read TGTGCCAGCTCACCGACCGGGACAGCCCTGAACACTGAAGCTTTCTTT.

This chain connects TRBV9 to TRBJ2-1; TRBD2 aligns across 12 bases. The germline V gene has CDR1 SGDLS and CDR2 YYNGEE. With 3 bases clipped from V and 3 bases from J, the junction kept 4 bases outside the gene matches. This CDR3 is 16 amino acids long. Here the CDR3 DNA reads TGTGCCAGCAGCGGCGGGACTAGCGGGCTCTACAATGAGCAGTTCTTC. This encodes CASSGGTSGLYNEQFF.

J is TRBJ1-4 and V is TRBV28; D not certain. Trimming removed 6 bases from V and 0 bases from J, with 14 bases in between. CDR3 length equals 16 residues. Germline V gene data show CDR1 as MDHEN and CDR2 as SYDVKM. This CDR3 reads CASSSPGIPTNEKLFF. CDR3 sequence (DNA): TGTGCCAGCAGCTCCCCCGGGATCCCAACTAATGAAAAACTGTTTTTT.

The chain recombines TRBV6-1 with TRBJ1-4; D may be TRBD1 (5 bases). V lost 4 bases to trimming and J lost 6 bases, with 9 bases between them. This CDR3 is 13 amino acids long. Germline V gene data show CDR1 as MNHNS and CDR2 as SASEGT. The DNA of the CDR3 is TGTGCCAGCAGTGCAGGGATCGATGAAAAACTGTTTTTT. Its protein is CASSAGIDEKLFF.

The chain recombines TRBV9 with TRBJ2-7; D gene unclear. This CDR3 has 13 amino acids. CDR1 is SGDLS, CDR2 YYNGEE, per germline. Trimming removed 1 base from V and 0 bases from J, with 5 bases in between. CDR3 amino acids: CASSVSYSYEQYF. DNA for the CDR3: TGTGCCAGCAGCGTATCTTACTCCTACGAGCAGTACTTC.